A single sample is the source of the 22 T cell receptor beta chains below, sequenced in a study of T cells in Graves' hyperthyroidism and ophthalmopathy. TCR beta CDR3 sequences were amplified from RNA transcripts. RT-PCR in the first round (using the HTBI primer set) targeted the TCR CDR3. TCRdb re-derived calls from the multiplex PCR reads in MiXCR, one entry per CDR3 protein. Here the sample spans around 350,000 distinct CDR3 sequences, about 13% being singletons. The sample consisted of blood. The receptors stem from a woman between 18 and 30 years old with Graves' hyperthyroidism.

This clonotype came up a few times. This clone may be a read error of a much larger clone one base away. This chain joins TRBV20-1 and TRBJ1-1; tentatively, D is TRBD1 (5 bases). Germline CDR1 is DFQATT and CDR2 is SNEGSKA (reference sequence). Trimming removed 8 bases at V and 4 bases at J, with 11 bases between. The CDR3 loop spans 11 amino acids. The CDR3 sequence is CSCRERTEAFF. In DNA, the CDR3 is TGCAGTTGCAGGGAGCGCACTGAAGCTTTCTTT.

The chain carries TRBV24-1 and TRBJ1-5; 8 bases line up with TRBD1. Germline CDR1 KGHDR, CDR2 SFDVKD. The CDR3 sequence is 15 residues long. The V and J ends lost 4 bases and 3 bases, in that order; junction bases with no gene match: 4. CDR3 residues: CATSDTDRANQPQHF. CDR3 sequence (DNA): TGTGCCACCAGTGACACGGACAGGGCCAATCAGCCCCAGCATTTT.

This clonotype was seen repeatedly, ten times or more. The DNA for the CDR3 is TGTGCCAGCTCACCGGGACAGCTTAATGAGCAGTTCTTC. As protein: CASSPGQLNEQFF. J is TRBJ2-1 and V is TRBV18; 7 bases are a match to TRBD1. J lost 7 bases, V lost 3 bases, and 3 bases had no gene match. The V gene's germline CDR1 is KGHSH and CDR2 LQKENI. The CDR3 is made up of 13 amino acids. The complete variable domain, with remaining parts taken from reference TRBV18 and TRBJ2-1, reads NAGVMQNPRHLVRRRGQEARLRCSPMKGHSHVYWYRQLPEEGLKFMVYLQKENIIDESGMPKERFSAEFPKEGPSILRIQQVVRGDSAAYFCASSPGQLNEQFFGPGTRLTVL.

This clonotype has just a few counts. The chain couples TRBV5-6 to TRBJ2-1, with unresolved D. Germline-derived CDR1 and CDR2 are SGHDT and YYEEEE. V dropped 3 bases and J dropped 6 bases, with 10 bases sitting between them. CDR3 length: 13 residues. For the CDR3, the DNA is TGTGCCAGCAGCTGGGGTTCTAGCAATGAGCAGTTCTTC. It is translated as CASSWGSSNEQFF. The full variable domain, in which reference TRBV5-6 and TRBJ2-1 provide the parts outside the CDR3, is DAGVTQSPTHLIKTRGQQVTLRCSPKSGHDTVSWYQQALGQGPQFIFQYYEEEERQRGNFPDRFSGHQFPNYSSELNVNALLLGDSALYLCASSWGSSNEQFFGPGTRLTVL.

V usage is TRBV27 and J usage is TRBJ1-5; 7 positions agree with TRBD1. CDR3 length: 15 amino acids. V dropped 0 bases and J dropped 7; count of bases not matched to a gene: 6. Germline CDR1 is MNHEY and CDR2 is SMNVEV (reference sequence). The CDR3 loop reads CASSLSPTGVQPQHF. DNA of the CDR3: TGTGCCAGCAGTTTATCCCCCACAGGGGTCCAGCCCCAGCATTTT.

There are a few counts of this clonotype. This chain uses TRBV9 with TRBJ2-7; 7 bases match TRBD2. Per germline, CDR1 SGDLS and CDR2 YYNGEE. V shed 0 bases and J 0 bases; nucleotides not matched to a gene: 3. The CDR3 is 15 residues long. CDR3 sequence reads: CASSVGGGYSYEQYF. CDR3 in DNA: TGTGCCAGCAGCGTAGGCGGGGGTTACTCCTACGAGCAGTACTTC.

This clonotype occurred many times. V is TRBV29-1 and J is TRBJ2-1; the D is unclear. V lost 5 bases and J lost 8, with 13 bases in between. CDR3 length equals 12 residues. CDR1 is SQVTM, CDR2 ANQGSEA, per germline. CDR3 loop: CSVPPLGYEQFF. In nucleotides, the CDR3 is TGCAGCGTTCCACCCCTGGGCTATGAGCAGTTCTTC.

This clonotype was observed many times. This chain connects TRBV29-1 to TRBJ2-7; 8 nucleotides line up with TRBD2. The CDR3 sequence is 13 residues long. Germline V gene sequence: CDR1 SQVTM, CDR2 ANQGSEA. V trimming: 0 bases; J trimming: 4 bases; junction bases outside the gene matches: 2. The CDR3 nucleotides read TGCAGCGTTGAAGATCCGGGGGGGTACGAGCAGTACTTC. Translating it yields CSVEDPGGYEQYF.

The sample holds a few counts of this clonotype. The V gene is TRBV4-3, the J gene TRBJ1-1; TRBD1 might be the D (5 bases). CDR1 is LGHNA, CDR2 YSLEER, per germline. Trimming left V 4 bases short and J 0 bases short, with 12 bases between. This CDR3 comprises 15 residues. CDR3 coding DNA: TGCGCCAGCAGCCTGGGACCAGAGGTGAACACTGAAGCTTTCTTT. Translation gives CASSLGPEVNTEAFF.

In its sample, this clonotype was seen a few times. The CDR3 DNA reads TGTGCCACCAGTGATTTGCCCGGGGGGCCGAACACCGGGGAGCTGTTTTTT. Protein sequence: CATSDLPGGPNTGELFF. V usage is TRBV24-1 and J usage is TRBJ2-2; possibly TRBD2 for D (7 bases). This CDR3 comprises 17 residues. Looked up from germline, CDR1 is KGHDR and CDR2 is SFDVKD. The germline V and J ends were trimmed by 0 bases and 0 bases, with 10 bases remaining between them.

This chain joins TRBV5-1 and TRBJ1-6, with D perhaps matching TRBD1 (6 bases). Germline CDR1 and CDR2: SGHRS and YFSETQ. The CDR3 is 14 amino acids. Trimming shortened V by 6 bases and J by 10 bases, and 17 bases separated the two germline ends. Here the CDR3 DNA reads TGCGCCAGCAATACGGGGGGCGTGGGCTCACCCCTCCACTTT. Residues: CASNTGGVGSPLHF. Supplemented by reference TRBV5-1 and TRBJ1-6, the full variable domain reads KAGVTQTPRYLIKTRGQQVTLSCSPISGHRSVSWYQQTPGQGLQFLFEYFSETQRNKGNFPGRFSGRQFSNSRSEMNVSTLELGDSALYLCASNTGGVGSPLHFGNGTRLTVT.

As to this clonotype: A much larger clone sits a single nucleotide away, making a read error possible. The V gene is TRBV6-4, the J gene TRBJ1-1; the match to TRBD1 covers 10 bases. The CDR3 spans 18 residues. CDR1 is MRHNA, CDR2 SNTAGT, per germline. The CDR3: CASSDGWGQGPRNAEAFF. The CDR3, as DNA: TGTGCCAGCAGTGACGGGTGGGGACAGGGGCCTCGGAACGCTGAAGCTTTCTTT.

This clonotype was detected a few times. V gene TRBV9 combines with J gene TRBJ1-1, with D hard to call. Trimming left V 2 bases short and J 1 base short, with 12 bases between. Germline V gives CDR1 SGDLS, CDR2 YYNGEE. This CDR3 comprises 15 residues. The CDR3 DNA reads TGTGCCAGCAGCGTGGGTTGGGCAGGGAACACTGAAGCTTTCTTT. It specifies CASSVGWAGNTEAFF.

This clonotype was detected many times. The chain links TRBV6-2 or TRBV6-3 to TRBJ1-1; D possibly corresponds to TRBD1 (5 bases). Deletions cut 4 bases from V and 6 bases from J, with 18 bases between. This CDR3 has 15 residues. Germline values: CDR1 MNHEY, CDR2 SVGEGT. The CDR3 loop is CASSLGLLGVPEAFF. The CDR3 DNA is TGTGCCAGCAGTTTGGGACTCCTTGGGGTCCCTGAAGCTTTCTTT.

The sample holds many counts of this clonotype. The CDR3 loop is CASSQAEGTDTQYF. The CDR3 DNA reads TGTGCCAGCAGCCAAGCGGAAGGCACAGATACGCAGTATTTT. The rearrangement links TRBV3-1 to TRBJ2-3; D remains unclear. Germline CDR1 LGHDT, CDR2 YNNKEL (reference sequence). This CDR3 region has 14 residues. Trimming left V 1 base short and J 1 base short, with 6 bases between.

J is TRBJ1-2 and V is TRBV19; a weak D match, TRBD1 (6 bases). V was cut by 4 bases and J by 4 bases, with 19 bases left in between. The CDR3 spans 16 residues. Germline CDR1 reads LNHDA; CDR2 reads SQIVND (reference sequence). CDR3 DNA: TGTGCCAGTAGTACGGCGCCTACAGGGTGGTTCTATGGCTACACCTTC. Amino acid sequence: CASSTAPTGWFYGYTF. The variable domain in full, with the rest retrieved from reference TRBV19 and TRBJ1-2, is DGGITQSPKYLFRKEGQNVTLSCEQNLNHDAMYWYRQDPGQGLRLIYYSQIVNDFQKGDIAEGYSVSREKKESFPLTVTSAQKNPTAFYLCASSTAPTGWFYGYTFGSGTRLTVV.

This clonotype was counted many times. This chain connects TRBV7-2 to TRBJ2-7; tentatively, D is TRBD2 (6 bases). Germline V gene data show CDR1 as SGHTA and CDR2 as FQGNSA. The ends were cut back, 1 base at V and 2 bases at J, with 12 bases in the middle. The CDR3 contains 15 residues. The CDR3 protein is CASSLDGGKPYEQYF. The CDR3 bases are TGTGCCAGCAGCTTAGATGGAGGGAAGCCCTACGAGCAGTACTTC.

In regard to this clonotype: A much larger clone sits a single nucleotide away, making a read error possible. The CDR3 protein is CASSEIEAEQYF. The CDR3 DNA reads TGTGCCAGCAGTGAGATCGAGGCCGAGCAGTACTTC. V gene TRBV6-1 combines with J gene TRBJ2-7; D is unresolved. There are 12 residues in the CDR3. Trimming cost V 3 bases and J 6 bases, with 9 bases left between them. The germline V gene has CDR1 MNHNS and CDR2 SASEGT.

This clonotype was counted many times. This chain links TRBV30 with TRBJ1-1; 7 positions agree with TRBD1. This CDR3 region has 15 residues. The V gene end was trimmed by 3 bases and the J gene end by 0 bases; junction bases not matched to a gene: 7. CDR1 GTSNPN and CDR2 SVGIG come from the germline V gene (reference sequence). The CDR3 here is CAWRGTALMNTEAFF. The CDR3 DNA reads as TGTGCCTGGAGAGGGACAGCCTTGATGAACACTGAAGCTTTCTTT.

The V and J genes are TRBV27 and TRBJ1-5; no clear D gene. With 6 bases removed from V and 5 bases from J, the gap between germline ends came to 11 bases. Germline-derived CDR1 and CDR2 are MNHEY and SMNVEV (reference sequence). CDR3 length: 13 residues. CDR3 region: CASSAASDQPQHF. DNA of the CDR3: TGTGCCAGCAGCGCTGCGTCGGATCAGCCCCAGCATTTT.

This clonotype occurred many times. Written as DNA, the CDR3 is TGTGCCAGCTCACGGGGGGCGGCGAACACTGAAGCTTTCTTT. Its protein product is CASSRGAANTEAFF. The chain joins TRBV18 to TRBJ1-1, with a weak D call TRBD1 (6 bases). V lost 4 bases and J lost 1, with 10 bases in between. Looked up from germline, CDR1 is KGHSH and CDR2 is LQKENI. This CDR3 is built from 14 residues.

This clonotype came up many times. V is TRBV5-1 and J is TRBJ2-2, with no clear D. V shed 2 bases and J shed 7 bases, with 15 bases lying between them. This CDR3 comprises 15 residues. Germline-derived CDR1 and CDR2 are SGHRS and YFSETQ. The CDR3 spells CASSFPDYVGGELFF. The DNA for the CDR3 is TGCGCCAGCAGCTTCCCAGATTATGTGGGCGGGGAGCTGTTTTTT.